The rows below give T cell receptor beta chains drawn from one sample of a study of blood T cell repertoires in COVID-19. Sequencing used immunoSEQ multiplex PCR; TCRdb keeps in-frame clones, though not all of them. This sample has hundreds of thousands of clones, with around 90% found just once. Sequencing used peripheral blood. These receptors all stem from a man younger than 35 with active or convalescent COVID-19. Both conserved end residues are part of each CDR3. Each record gives: clone size, V gene, D gene, J gene, CDR3 DNA, CDR3 protein. D genes are given only for firm matches. Size tells how often a clone was seen (once, few, many) or the class of an expanded clone, and some rows leave it out.

clone size: NA; V gene: TRBV19; D gene: NA; J gene: TRBJ2-1; CDR3 DNA: TGTGCCAGTAGTATGGGGGGGCTAGCGCAGTATGAGCAGTTCTTC; CDR3 protein: CASSMGGLAQYEQFF
clone size: once; V gene: TRBV11-3; D gene: NA; J gene: TRBJ2-3; CDR3 DNA: TGTGCCAGCAGCTTTCGTAGCGGAGGCACAGATACGCAGTATTTT; CDR3 protein: CASSFRSGGTDTQYF
clone size: once; V gene: TRBV6-5; D gene: NA; J gene: TRBJ1-5; CDR3 DNA: TGTGCCAGCAGTTCAGCTCAGGGAGGGCGGCAGCCCCAGCATTTT; CDR3 protein: CASSSAQGGRQPQHF
clone size: NA; V gene: TRBV29-1; D gene: TRBD1; J gene: TRBJ1-1; CDR3 DNA: TGCAGCGCCAAACCGGGACAGTTCACTGAAGCTTTCTTT; CDR3 protein: CSAKPGQFTEAFF
clone size: NA; V gene: TRBV7-9; D gene: TRBD2; J gene: TRBJ2-1; CDR3 DNA: TGTGCCCATACCCCCCCGGGGGGGCAGTTTAATGAGCAGTTCTTC; CDR3 protein: CAHTPPGGQFNEQFF
clone size: NA; V gene: TRBV19; D gene: TRBD1; J gene: TRBJ1-2; CDR3 DNA: TGTGCCAGTCGCGCGGGACAGAGCTATGCGGAGGGCTACACCTTC; CDR3 protein: CASRAGQSYAEGYTF
clone size: NA; V gene: TRBV10-3; D gene: TRBD1; J gene: TRBJ1-1; CDR3 DNA: TGTGCCATCAGTGAGTCCCGGGACAGGGCTGAAGCTTTCTTT; CDR3 protein: CAISESRDRAEAFF
clone size: NA; V gene: TRBV5-1; D gene: NA; J gene: TRBJ1-4; CDR3 DNA: TGCGCCAGCAGCCCAGGGCCAACTAATGAAAAACTGTTTTTT; CDR3 protein: CASSPGPTNEKLFF
clone size: NA; V gene: TRBV12-5; D gene: NA; J gene: TRBJ1-1; CDR3 DNA: TGTGCTAGTGGCGGGGACACGATGAACACTGAAGCTTTCTTT; CDR3 protein: CASGGDTMNTEAFF
clone size: NA; V gene: TRBV27; D gene: NA; J gene: TRBJ2-7; CDR3 DNA: TGTGCCAGCAGTTTATCGTCAGGGGCGGCCCCCTACGAGCAGTACTTC; CDR3 protein: CASSLSSGAAPYEQYF
clone size: NA; V gene: TRBV4-3; D gene: TRBD1; J gene: TRBJ1-3; CDR3 DNA: TGCGCCAGCAGCCAAAAATACAGGGGTCTAGGAAACACCATATATTTT; CDR3 protein: CASSQKYRGLGNTIYF
clone size: NA; V gene: TRBV4-1; D gene: NA; J gene: TRBJ2-2; CDR3 DNA: TGCGCCAGCAGCTCCCGGGGGTGGGACACCGGGGAGCTGTTTTTT; CDR3 protein: CASSSRGWDTGELFF
clone size: NA; V gene: TRBV9; D gene: NA; J gene: TRBJ1-2; CDR3 DNA: TGTGCCAGCAGCGTAGTTGTGGGGCCCGTCTATGGCTACACCTTC; CDR3 protein: CASSVVVGPVYGYTF
clone size: NA; V gene: TRBV6-6; D gene: TRBD1; J gene: TRBJ1-1; CDR3 DNA: TGTGCCAGCAGGGGACAGATGAACACTGAAGCTTTCTTT; CDR3 protein: CASRGQMNTEAFF
clone size: NA; V gene: TRBV15; D gene: NA; J gene: TRBJ2-6; CDR3 DNA: TGTGCCACCGAGGGAGGGGGGCCCAATGGGGCCAACGTCCTGACTTTC; CDR3 protein: CATEGGGPNGANVLTF
clone size: NA; V gene: TRBV7-2; D gene: NA; J gene: TRBJ1-2; CDR3 DNA: TGTGCCAGCAGCTTACTGGGGGGCTATGGCTACACCTTC; CDR3 protein: CASSLLGGYGYTF
clone size: NA; V gene: TRBV2; D gene: NA; J gene: TRBJ2-3; CDR3 DNA: TGTGCCATACATGTCGTCACAGATACGCAGTATTTT; CDR3 protein: CAIHVVTDTQYF
clone size: NA; V gene: TRBV19; D gene: NA; J gene: TRBJ1-5; CDR3 DNA: TGTGCCACCAGCGGTATGGGGGCGAATCAGCCCCAGCATTTT; CDR3 protein: CATSGMGANQPQHF
clone size: NA; V gene: TRBV5-1; D gene: NA; J gene: TRBJ1-6; CDR3 DNA: TGCGCCAGCAGCTTGGCTACAGGCTATAATTCACCCCTCCACTTT; CDR3 protein: CASSLATGYNSPLHF
clone size: NA; V gene: TRBV6-6; D gene: TRBD2; J gene: TRBJ2-1; CDR3 DNA: TGTGCCAGCAGAGATGGACTAGCGGGCGGGAATGAGCAGTTCTTC; CDR3 protein: CASRDGLAGGNEQFF
clone size: NA; V gene: TRBV5-3; D gene: TRBD1; J gene: TRBJ2-7; CDR3 DNA: TGTGCCAGAAGCTTGCGACAGGGATGGTACGAGCAGTACTTC; CDR3 protein: CARSLRQGWYEQYF
clone size: once; V gene: TRBV5-6; D gene: NA; J gene: TRBJ1-1; CDR3 DNA: TGTGCCAGCAGCTCATCCCCACAGGGAGAAGCTTTCTTT; CDR3 protein: CASSSSPQGEAFF
clone size: NA; V gene: TRBV19; D gene: NA; J gene: TRBJ1-1; CDR3 DNA: TGTGCCAGTAGTGCGGGGACCATGAACACTGAAGCTTTCTTT; CDR3 protein: CASSAGTMNTEAFF
clone size: NA; V gene: TRBV5-5; D gene: TRBD1; J gene: TRBJ1-1; CDR3 DNA: TGTGCCAGCAGCTTCACACCGGGACAGGGGGCTGACACTGAAGCTTTCTTT; CDR3 protein: CASSFTPGQGADTEAFF
clone size: NA; V gene: TRBV19; D gene: TRBD2; J gene: TRBJ2-1; CDR3 DNA: TGTGCCAGTAGTACCCCGGGACTAGCGGGAGGGTACGGTGAGCAGTTCTTC; CDR3 protein: CASSTPGLAGGYGEQFF
clone size: NA; V gene: TRBV3-1/TRBV3-2; D gene: TRBD2; J gene: TRBJ2-2; CDR3 DNA: TGTGCCAGCAGCCCTGGCTTTGGGGGAGGGGCCGGGGAGCTGTTTTTT; CDR3 protein: CASSPGFGGGAGELFF
clone size: NA; V gene: TRBV9; D gene: NA; J gene: TRBJ1-6; CDR3 DNA: TGTGCCAGCAGCGTAGCTTCGGGTAGCTCCTATAATTCACCCCTCCACTTT; CDR3 protein: CASSVASGSSYNSPLHF
clone size: NA; V gene: TRBV7-3; D gene: TRBD1; J gene: TRBJ2-5; CDR3 DNA: TGTGCCAGCAGCTTAATTCCCGGGACAGGGGTTGTTGGGACCCAGTACTTC; CDR3 protein: CASSLIPGTGVVGTQYF
clone size: NA; V gene: TRBV5-5; D gene: NA; J gene: TRBJ2-3; CDR3 DNA: TGTGCCAGCAGCCTGCGGCGACAGGGAGGAGATACGCAGTATTTT; CDR3 protein: CASSLRRQGGDTQYF